The 27 T cell receptor beta chains below come from one sample, sequenced in a study of Graves' ophthalmopathy and Graves' hyperthyroidism. Amplified material comprised TCR beta CDR3 regions derived from RNA transcripts. HTBI primers primed a first-round RT-PCR, and a second-round multiplex PCR followed. TCRdb recomputed calls from the multiplex PCR reads with MiXCR, one row per CDR3 protein. The sample lists some 390,000 distinct CDR3 sequences; approximately 20% were seen once. Sequenced sample: peripheral blood. These receptors were obtained from a woman aged 18-29 years with Graves' ophthalmopathy.

This clonotype was counted many times. This rearrangement joins TRBV10-3 to TRBJ1-5, with a weak D call TRBD1 (5 bases). V was pared by 9 bases and J by 5 bases, with 29 bases between. CDR1 ENHRY and CDR2 SYGVKD come from the germline V gene. The CDR3 is made up of 18 amino acids. In DNA, the CDR3 is TGTGCCATTAAGTTTCCAGGGAGGAATGAAGAAGAGGATCAGCCCCAGCATTTT. This gives the protein CAIKFPGRNEEEDQPQHF.

This clonotype was counted at least ten times. The rearrangement uses TRBV7-2 and TRBJ2-5, with D perhaps matching TRBD1 (6 bases). The CDR3 runs 16 residues. Trimming removed 5 bases from V and 1 base from J, with 17 bases in between. Germline V gene data show CDR1 as SGHTA and CDR2 as FQGNSA. CDR3 in amino acids: CASSQGQFLCQETQYF. The CDR3 nucleotides read TGTGCCAGCAGCCAAGGACAGTTTCTTTGCCAAGAGACCCAGTACTTC. The variable domain in full, with the rest retrieved from reference TRBV7-2 and TRBJ2-5, is GAGVSQSPSNKVTEKGKDVELRCDPISGHTALYWYRQSLGQGLEFLIYFQGNSAPDKSGLPSDRFSAERTGGSVSTLTIQRTQQEDSAVYLCASSQGQFLCQETQYFGPGTRLLVL.

This clonotype has ten or more counts. This chain joins TRBV29-1 and TRBJ2-7, with TRBD1 matching over 10 bases. This CDR3 spans 13 amino acids. Germline V gene sequence: CDR1 SQVTM, CDR2 ANQGSEA. Germline trimming cut 5 bases from V and 1 base from J; bases unmatched to any gene: 2. The CDR3 coding sequence is TGCAGCGTTCCGGGACAGGGGTCCTACGAGCAGTACTTC. Translated, it gives CSVPGQGSYEQYF.

This clonotype was recorded at least ten times. The genes are TRBV11-2 and TRBJ1-4; D not certain. Trimming shortened V by 1 base and J by 8 bases, and 8 bases separated the two germline ends. The CDR3 runs to 13 residues. CDR1 and CDR2 from the germline V gene are SGHAT and FQNNGV. The CDR3 sequence: CASSLASIEKLFF. The CDR3 coding sequence is TGTGCCAGCAGCTTAGCCTCGATCGAAAAACTGTTTTTT.

This clonotype was found many times. The V gene is TRBV4-2, the J gene TRBJ1-1; D ambiguous. Germline V gives CDR1 LGHNA, CDR2 YNFKEQ. Trimming cost V 1 base and J 4 bases, with 10 bases left between them. The CDR3 extends over 14 amino acids. In DNA, the CDR3 is TGTGCCAGCAGCCAAGGGGAGGCCCCCACTGAAGCTTTCTTT. As protein: CASSQGEAPTEAFF.

This chain connects TRBV24-1 to TRBJ2-7; no reliable D call. The ends were cut back, 4 bases at V and 2 bases at J, with 8 bases in the middle. In germline, CDR1 is KGHDR, CDR2 SFDVKD. The CDR3 is 13 amino acids. Here the CDR3 reads CATSDGGTYEQYF. The CDR3 nucleotides are TGTGCCACCAGTGACGGCGGAACCTACGAGCAGTACTTC.

This clonotype occurred many times. The chain uses TRBV28 and TRBJ1-1; D not certain. The V gene lost 6 bases and the J gene lost 2 bases, with 13 bases spanning the gap. Germline loops: CDR1 MDHEN, CDR2 SYDVKM. The CDR3 runs 14 residues. As DNA, the CDR3 is TGTGCCAGCAGCCCCGCCAAGGTTAACACTGAAGCTTTCTTT. Translating it yields CASSPAKVNTEAFF.

This clonotype was counted at least ten times. The V and J genes are TRBV20-1 and TRBJ2-5; the match to TRBD2 covers 7 bases. This CDR3 is 13 amino acids long. CDR1 and CDR2 from the germline V gene are DFQATT and SNEGSKA (reference sequence). The junction had 9 bases not matched to a gene; V was cut back by 6 bases and J by 5 bases. Here the CDR3 DNA reads TGCAGTGCCATTGGCGGGAGTAAGGAGACCCAGTACTTC. Its protein is CSAIGGSKETQYF.

The CDR3 sequence is CASSYRRVGETQYF. CDR3 bases: TGTGCCAGCAGTTACCGCAGGGTTGGGGAGACCCAGTACTTC. This sequence joins TRBV6-5 and TRBJ2-5; the D gene is possibly TRBD1 (5 bases). The germline V gene encodes CDR1 MNHEY and CDR2 SVGAGI. The V end was cut by 2 bases, the J end by 5 bases, with 12 bases between. The CDR3 is 14 residues long.

This clonotype was seen at least ten times. The V and J genes are TRBV6-2 or TRBV6-3 and TRBJ2-6, with no clear D. The germline V gene has CDR1 MNHEY and CDR2 SVGEGT. V was pared by 2 bases and J by 0 bases, with 11 bases between. The CDR3 contains 17 residues. The CDR3 nucleotides read TGTGCCAGCAGTTACCGACCGTCAAGCTCTGGGGCCAACGTCCTGACTTTC. Translated, it gives CASSYRPSSSGANVLTF.

This clonotype came up many times. The chain links TRBV6-2 or TRBV6-3 to TRBJ2-7; 7 bases match TRBD1. Germline-derived CDR1 and CDR2 are MNHEY and SVGEGT. Trimming took 6 bases from V and 5 from J; bases not matched to a gene: 7. This CDR3 contains 13 residues. In DNA form, the CDR3 reads TGTGCCAGCAGGCCCAGGGACAGCAACGAGCAGTACTTC. Its translation is CASRPRDSNEQYF.

This clonotype was seen repeatedly, ten times or more. The DNA for the CDR3 is TGTGCCAGCAGTTACGTTGGGACAGGGGAGAGGAGCACTGAAGCTTTCTTT. Protein sequence: CASSYVGTGERSTEAFF. The V gene is TRBV6-2 or TRBV6-3, the J gene TRBJ1-1; 10 nucleotides match TRBD1. This CDR3 spans 17 amino acids. The germline V gene has CDR1 MNHEY and CDR2 SVGEGT. V gave up 2 bases and J gave up 4 bases; unmatched junction bases: 10.

This clonotype was observed many times. V gene TRBV4-3 combines with J gene TRBJ1-5; 9 bases are shared with TRBD1. CDR3 size: 16 residues. Germline V gene data show CDR1 as LGHNA and CDR2 as YSLEER. The trim removed 8 bases at V and 5 bases at J, leaving 13 bases unmatched. The DNA of the CDR3 is TGCGCCAGCGAAGCGGGGGACAGGGTCCAAGATCAGCCCCAGCATTTT. The encoded protein is CASEAGDRVQDQPQHF.

This clonotype was observed at least ten times. The rearrangement uses TRBV7-2 and TRBJ2-5; a weak D match, TRBD1 (5 bases). This CDR3 contains 13 residues. Between the trimmed V and J ends, which lost 6 bases and 4 bases, there was a span of 12 bases. The germline gives CDR1 SGHTA, CDR2 FQGNSA. The CDR3 DNA sequence: TGTGCCAGCAGGAGGACGGACACAGAGACCCAGTACTTC. It translates to CASRRTDTETQYF.

This clonotype was observed many times. The V and J genes are TRBV15 and TRBJ2-7; the D gene is possibly TRBD2 (5 bases). Trimming stripped 3 bases from V and 3 bases from J, with 6 bases between. Germline assignment: CDR1 LNHNV and CDR2 YYDKDF (reference sequence). The CDR3 loop spans 12 amino acids. CDR3 bases: TGTGCCACCAGCAGGAGCGGCTACGAGCAGTACTTC. Residues: CATSRSGYEQYF. The variable domain in full, completed from reference TRBV15 and TRBJ2-7, reads DAMVIQNPRYQVTQFGKPVTLSCSQTLNHNVMYWYQQKSSQAPKLLFHYYDKDFNNEADTPDNFQSRRPNTSFCFLDIRSPGLGDTAMYLCATSRSGYEQYFGPGTRLTVT.

The chain uses TRBV11-2 and TRBJ1-1, with TRBD1 identical over 12 bases. The CDR3 length is 17 residues. CDR1 is SGHAT and CDR2 is FQNNGV in the germline V gene. The J segment lost 0 bases and the V segment lost 5 bases, leaving 7 bases of the junction unmatched. CDR3 residues: CASSLGTGGQVNTEAFF. CDR3 nucleotides: TGTGCCAGCAGCCTTGGGACAGGGGGCCAAGTGAACACTGAAGCTTTCTTT.

Only a few counts were recorded for this clonotype. The chain combines TRBV6-2 or TRBV6-3 with TRBJ1-1, with a tentative D call TRBD1 (6 bases). The length of the CDR3 is 12 residues. The germline V gene encodes CDR1 MNHEY and CDR2 SVGEGT. V lost 6 bases to trimming and J lost 10 bases, with 15 bases between them. The DNA of the CDR3 is TGTGCCAGCAGCCTACAGGGAATCGTAGCTTTCTTT. This sequence encodes CASSLQGIVAFF.

The J gene is TRBJ2-7, the V gene TRBV29-1; TRBD2 is a possible D gene (6 bases). Trimming took 5 bases from V and 2 from J, leaving 10 bases between them. Germline CDR1 and CDR2: SQVTM and ANQGSEA. The CDR3 is 12 residues long. CDR3 protein: CSVTGTPYEQYF. The CDR3 nucleotides are TGCAGCGTTACCGGGACTCCCTACGAGCAGTACTTC.

This clonotype was recorded at least ten times. Mismatch with germline at one junction end may stem from a read error. The genes are TRBV6-5 and TRBJ2-7; the match to TRBD1 covers 7 bases. The CDR3 is 11 residues long. From germline, CDR1 is MNHEY and CDR2 SVGAGI. The CDR3 here is CASSYQDRIEF. CDR3 coding DNA: TGTGCCAGCAGTTACCAGGACAGGATTGAGTTC.

This clonotype was counted at least ten times. The chain uses TRBV30 and TRBJ1-1; D ambiguous. Trimming removed 5 bases from V and 0 bases from J, with 7 bases in between. This CDR3 has 12 amino acids. The germline CDR1 and CDR2 sequences are GTSNPN and SVGIG (reference sequence). The chain's CDR3 is CAWVKMNTEAFF. DNA for the CDR3: TGTGCCTGGGTTAAAATGAACACTGAAGCTTTCTTT.

The chain recombines TRBV7-3 with TRBJ1-2; 7 bases align to TRBD1. V was clipped by 3 bases and J by 8 bases; unmatched bases: 3. This CDR3 region has 12 residues. Germline assignment: CDR1 SGHTA and CDR2 FQGTGA. CDR3 coding DNA: TGTGCCAGCAGCTTCCAGGGGGACGGCTACACCTTC. As protein: CASSFQGDGYTF. Supplemented by reference TRBV7-3 and TRBJ1-2, the full variable domain reads GAGVSQTPSNKVTEKGKYVELRCDPISGHTALYWYRQSLGQGPEFLIYFQGTGAADDSGLPNDRFFAVRPEGSVSTLKIQRTERGDSAVYLCASSFQGDGYTFGSGTRLTVV.

This clonotype was observed many times. The chain has TRBV20-1 and TRBJ2-7; 8 bases are a match to TRBD2. V lost 6 bases and J lost 6; bases outside the gene matches: 19. The CDR3 has 16 amino acids. From germline, CDR1 is DFQATT and CDR2 SNEGSKA (reference sequence). The DNA of the CDR3 is TGCAGTGCCCCCCAAGGACGGAGCGGGAGACCGGTCGAGCAGTACTTC. Translated, it gives CSAPQGRSGRPVEQYF.

In this sample, this clonotype turned up many times. The V gene is TRBV4-3, the J gene TRBJ2-5; weak D call: TRBD1 (8 bases). Between the trimmed V and J ends, which lost 2 bases and 5 bases, there was a span of 15 bases. This CDR3 has 15 amino acids. Germline V gene data show CDR1 as LGHNA and CDR2 as YSLEER. In nucleotides, the CDR3 is TGCGCCAGCAGCCAAAGGACAGGGCGGGGGGAGACCCAGTACTTC. It is translated as CASSQRTGRGETQYF.

V usage is TRBV19 and J usage is TRBJ2-2; D gene ambiguous. The CDR3 is 15 residues long. V was shortened by 7 bases and J by 4 bases, with 16 bases between the two germline ends. Per germline, CDR1 LNHDA and CDR2 SQIVND (reference sequence). The CDR3 sequence: CASNHESTVTGELFF. CDR3 nucleotides: TGTGCCAGTAACCACGAATCGACGGTCACCGGGGAGCTGTTTTTT.

This clonotype was seen repeatedly, ten times or more. The gene calls are TRBV12-3 or TRBV12-4 and TRBJ1-1, with no clear D. The V gene lost 1 base and the J gene lost 5 bases, with 8 bases spanning the gap. This CDR3 has 13 residues. The DNA for the CDR3 is TGTGCCAGCAGTTTAGGGCAGGTAACTGAAGCTTTCTTT. It encodes CASSLGQVTEAFF.

This clonotype was observed at least ten times. The chain has TRBV3-1 and TRBJ2-5; D might be TRBD2 (5 bases). The CDR3 covers 15 residues. Germline V gene lookup returns CDR1 LGHDT and CDR2 YNNKEL (reference sequence). The V gene lost 3 bases and the J gene lost 1 base, with 12 bases spanning the gap. CDR3 coding DNA: TGTGCCAGCAGCCAGTCCGAGGGCGCCCAAGAGACCCAGTACTTC. The encoded protein is CASSQSEGAQETQYF.

This chain joins TRBV28 and TRBJ1-5; 8 positions match TRBD1. The CDR3 totals 14 residues. J gave up 6 bases and V 6 bases, and 7 bases lay outside the gene matches. CDR1 and CDR2 from the germline V gene are MDHEN and SYDVKM. CDR3 sequence reads: CASRKTGGGQPQHF. Here the CDR3 DNA reads TGTGCCAGCAGGAAAACAGGGGGAGGTCAGCCCCAGCATTTT.